This TCR beta chain was captured by sequencing in a study of blood T cell repertoires in COVID-19. At the level of the study: COVID-19 samples collected from the United States, Italy and Spain covered acute and convalescent phases.

Original data processing: Quantification of nucleated cells was approximated via reference gene primer amplification. Generated by immunoSEQ multiplex PCR, the TCRdb table keeps only in-frame clones and is missing some. Clonal size and the V and J genes are those of that table, whereas D and trimming came from the DNA. Of about 240,000 clones in the sample, 82% were seen once. Trimming took off 5 bases at V and 3 bases at J, with 7 bases between the two ends. CDR1 and CDR2 (germline): SGHNT, YYREEE (reference sequence). The length of the CDR3 is 12 residues. Material for sequencing was peripheral blood. The genes are TRBV5-4 and TRBJ2-3; no definite D call. This TCR came from an older woman with active or convalescent COVID-19. As DNA, the CDR3 is TGTGCCAGCAGAGGAGCGACAGATACGCAGTATTTT. Residues: CASRGATDTQYF.